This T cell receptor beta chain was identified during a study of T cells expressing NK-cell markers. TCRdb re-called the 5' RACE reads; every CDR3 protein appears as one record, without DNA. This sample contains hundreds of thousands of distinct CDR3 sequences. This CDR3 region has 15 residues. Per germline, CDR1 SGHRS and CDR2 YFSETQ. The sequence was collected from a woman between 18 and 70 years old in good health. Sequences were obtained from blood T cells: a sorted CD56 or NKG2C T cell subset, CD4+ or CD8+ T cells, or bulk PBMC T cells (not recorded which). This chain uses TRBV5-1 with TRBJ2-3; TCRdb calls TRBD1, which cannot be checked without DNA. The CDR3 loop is CASSFGTAAPDTQYF.